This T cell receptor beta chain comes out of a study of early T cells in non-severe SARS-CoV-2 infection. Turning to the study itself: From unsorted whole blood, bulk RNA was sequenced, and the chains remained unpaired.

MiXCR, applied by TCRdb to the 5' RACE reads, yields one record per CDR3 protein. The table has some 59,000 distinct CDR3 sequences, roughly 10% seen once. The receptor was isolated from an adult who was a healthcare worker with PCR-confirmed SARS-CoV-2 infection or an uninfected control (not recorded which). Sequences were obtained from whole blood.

The CDR3 is CASRDDSYTGELFF. As DNA, the CDR3 is TGCGCCAGCAGAGACGACAGCTACACCGGGGAGCTGTTTTTT. This sequence joins TRBV5-1 and TRBJ2-2; a possible D gene is TRBD1 (5 bases). Trimming shortened V by 5 bases and J by 3 bases, and 11 bases separated the two germline ends. The CDR3 has 14 amino acids. The germline gives CDR1 SGHRS, CDR2 YFSETQ.